The 32 T cell receptor beta chains listed next were all sequenced from one sample in a study of T cells expressing NK-cell markers. TCRdb re-called the 5' RACE reads and gives one entry per CDR3 protein, without DNA. Here the sample table reports roughly 380,000 distinct CDR3 sequences. The sample consisted of blood T cells: a sorted CD56 or NKG2C T cell subset, CD4+ or CD8+ T cells, or bulk PBMC T cells (not recorded which). All receptors derive from a man aged 18-75 years in good health.

The chain recombines TRBV12-3 or TRBV12-4 with TRBJ1-2; absent DNA, TCRdb's TRBD1 call cannot be checked. The CDR3 is made up of 13 amino acids. CDR3 sequence reads: CASRIQGNHGYTF.

This CDR3 reads CASSYGQGGANTDTQYF. The chain links TRBV6-5 to TRBJ2-3; without DNA, the TCRdb call of TRBD1 cannot be checked. CDR1 MNHEY and CDR2 SVGAGI come from the germline V gene. The CDR3 contains 17 residues.

The rearrangement links TRBV5-1 to TRBJ2-2; TCRdb outputs TRBD1, but without DNA this stays unchecked. The CDR3 runs to 14 residues. Germline CDR1 and CDR2: SGHRS and YFSETQ. CDR3 region: CASSLASPPGELFF.

The chain uses TRBV9 and TRBJ2-6. The CDR3 is 17 residues long. Germline lookup yields CDR1 SGDLS and CDR2 YYNGEE. The CDR3 loop reads CASSAYGSYSGANVLTF.

The chain couples TRBV29-1 to TRBJ1-5; lacking DNA, the TRBD1 call made by TCRdb goes unchecked. The CDR3 sequence is 13 residues long. CDR1 is SQVTM and CDR2 is ANQGSEA in the germline V gene. The chain's CDR3 is CSAGTGQTQPQHF.

The chain carries TRBV15 and TRBJ1-1; no DNA is available, so the TRBD1 call from TCRdb remains unchecked. Germline V CDR1 and CDR2: LNHNV, YYDKDF (reference sequence). The CDR3 totals 14 residues. CDR3 loop: CATSRLYRDRAPFF.

The V gene is TRBV3-1, the J gene TRBJ1-3; TCRdb selects TRBD1, and the lack of DNA leaves this call unchecked. CDR1 LGHDT and CDR2 YNNKEL come from the germline V gene (reference sequence). The CDR3 has 16 residues. The CDR3 sequence: CASSQGMWGSGNTIYF.

This chain uses TRBV29-1 with TRBJ2-7; TCRdb designates TRBD1, a call that cannot be tested without DNA. CDR3 length equals 15 residues. Germline V lookup: CDR1 SQVTM, CDR2 ANQGSEA. Here the CDR3 reads CSVKDRIGFGYEQYF.

The V gene is TRBV12-5, the J gene TRBJ2-7; the D call of TRBD1 rests on TCRdb alone, since no DNA is present to check it. CDR1 is LGHNT, CDR2 FRNRAP, per germline. The length of the CDR3 is 14 residues. CDR3: CASGVGGPHPEQYF.

The chain employs TRBV9 and TRBJ2-2; TCRdb picks TRBD1, but there is no DNA to check that call. Germline lookup yields CDR1 SGDLS and CDR2 YYNGEE. The length of the CDR3 is 19 residues. The CDR3 loop is CASSSRGGDGVFMAGELFF.

V and J are TRBV19 and TRBJ1-5. The CDR3 is 14 amino acids. Germline assignment: CDR1 LNHDA and CDR2 SQIVND (reference sequence). The CDR3 region is CASTTTYSNQPQHF.

J is TRBJ2-7 and V is TRBV7-8; without DNA, the TCRdb call of TRBD1 cannot be checked. This CDR3 region has 15 residues. Per the germline V gene, CDR1 is SGHVS and CDR2 is FQNEAQ. The CDR3 loop is CASSPGRQKTYEQYF. Full variable domain (rest looked up from reference TRBV7-8 and TRBJ2-7): GAGVSQSPRYKVAKRGQDVALRCDPISGHVSLFWYQQALGQGPEFLTYFQNEAQLDKSGLPSDRFFAERPEGSVSTLKIQRTQQEDSAVYLCASSPGRQKTYEQYFGPGTRLTVT.

The genes are TRBV15 and TRBJ1-1. This CDR3 contains 15 residues. The V gene's germline CDR1 is LNHNV and CDR2 YYDKDF (reference sequence). CDR3 protein: CATSPTTLKNTEAFF. Complete variable domain (other parts from reference TRBV15 and TRBJ1-1): DAMVIQNPRYQVTQFGKPVTLSCSQTLNHNVMYWYQQKSSQAPKLLFHYYDKDFNNEADTPDNFQSRRPNTSFCFLDIRSPGLGDTAMYLCATSPTTLKNTEAFFGQGTRLTVV.

The J gene is TRBJ1-2, the V gene TRBV29-1. CDR3 size: 13 residues. Germline V gene lookup returns CDR1 SQVTM and CDR2 ANQGSEA. CDR3 in amino acids: CSVAGSENYGYTF.

The chain uses TRBV12-3 or TRBV12-4 and TRBJ2-2; TCRdb lists TRBD1, though no DNA is available to test this call. The CDR3 covers 15 residues. The CDR3 spells CASSPDRVSSGELFF.

The chain has TRBV12-3 or TRBV12-4 and TRBJ2-3. This CDR3 spans 15 amino acids. The chain's CDR3 is CASSLMGLATDTQYF.

This chain links TRBV2 with TRBJ2-1; checking the TCRdb D call of TRBD1 is not possible without DNA. Germline V gene data show CDR1 as SNHLY and CDR2 as FYNNEI. The CDR3 contains 13 residues. CDR3 amino acids: CASAPQGASGEFF.

The V gene is TRBV7-9, the J gene TRBJ2-3; the TRBD1 assignment by TCRdb is unverifiable without DNA. Germline V gene lookup returns CDR1 SEHNR and CDR2 FQNEAQ (reference sequence). This CDR3 is 14 amino acids long. The CDR3 here is CASTPTGGGDTQYF.

The chain joins TRBV2 to TRBJ2-3; TCRdb proposes TRBD2, but this gene call is untestable without DNA. The V gene's germline CDR1 is SNHLY and CDR2 FYNNEI. This CDR3 has 21 amino acids. CDR3 region: CASSTDLAGGPTTGSTDTQYF.

The chain combines TRBV15 with TRBJ2-7; TCRdb's D gene call, TRBD1, goes unchecked for lack of DNA. The CDR3 is 17 amino acids. Germline V gene data show CDR1 as LNHNV and CDR2 as YYDKDF (reference sequence). The CDR3 spells CATSRDKGAGYPYEQYF.

V and J are TRBV19 and TRBJ1-1. This CDR3 region has 13 residues. The V gene's germline CDR1 is LNHDA and CDR2 SQIVND (reference sequence). CDR3 region: CASRARGNTEAFF.

The chain employs TRBV6-4 and TRBJ1-1. Germline assignment: CDR1 MRHNA and CDR2 SNTAGT. The CDR3 contains 13 residues. This CDR3 reads CASSVDMNTEAFF.

The chain joins TRBV5-6 to TRBJ1-6; there is no DNA to check the TCRdb D call of TRBD1. Per the germline V gene, CDR1 is SGHDT and CDR2 is YYEEEE. This CDR3 is 16 amino acids long. CDR3 residues: CASSLGVGPYNSPLHF.

The chain links TRBV20-1 to TRBJ1-6; the TCRdb D gene call, TRBD1, has no DNA to confirm it. The CDR3 consists of 16 residues. Germline V CDR1 and CDR2: DFQATT, SNEGSKA (reference sequence). The chain's CDR3 is CSARVRVPGYGSPLHF.

This chain links TRBV6-1 with TRBJ1-2. CDR1 is MNHNS and CDR2 is SASEGT in the germline V gene. The CDR3 runs 13 residues. The CDR3: CASVNPLNYGYTF.

The J gene is TRBJ1-6, the V gene TRBV27; TCRdb's D gene call, TRBD1, goes unchecked for lack of DNA. The V gene's germline CDR1 is MNHEY and CDR2 SMNVEV (reference sequence). The CDR3 covers 13 residues. CDR3: CASSLYRESPLHF.

The chain recombines TRBV9 with TRBJ2-7; TCRdb's D gene call, TRBD1, goes unchecked for lack of DNA. Germline V gene lookup returns CDR1 SGDLS and CDR2 YYNGEE. This CDR3 has 12 amino acids. CDR3 residues: CASSSVGTEQYF.

The J gene is TRBJ2-5, the V gene TRBV10-3; TCRdb indicates TRBD1, and absent DNA this call remains unverified. Germline V gene sequence: CDR1 ENHRY, CDR2 SYGVKD. CDR3 length: 14 residues. The CDR3: CAISRGQGQETQYF.

V is TRBV13 and J is TRBJ1-3; the D call from TCRdb, TRBD1, cannot be confirmed without DNA. CDR3 length: 16 amino acids. Germline lookup yields CDR1 PRHDT and CDR2 FYEKMQ (reference sequence). The CDR3 reads CASSIGTGVSGNTIYF.

This chain joins TRBV29-1 and TRBJ2-1; TCRdb outputs TRBD2, but without DNA this stays unchecked. The CDR3 length is 13 residues. Looked up from germline, CDR1 is SQVTM and CDR2 is ANQGSEA. This CDR3 reads CSGLAGFYNEQFF.

The chain is built from TRBV29-1 and TRBJ1-2; no DNA is available, so the TRBD1 call from TCRdb remains unchecked. CDR3 length: 12 amino acids. Germline V gives CDR1 SQVTM, CDR2 ANQGSEA. CDR3 protein: CSGGQGASGYTF.

The V call is TRBV6-2 or TRBV6-3, the J call TRBJ2-3; the TRBD1 assignment by TCRdb is unverifiable without DNA. This CDR3 comprises 14 residues. CDR1 is MNHEY and CDR2 is SVGEGT in the germline V gene. The CDR3 here is CASRKGGYKDTQYF.